What follows is one T cell receptor beta chain and its context. The RNA, roughly 0.45 to 1 ug, was put through reverse transcription using random hexamers. The immunoSEQ assay covered 54 Vbeta and 13 Jbeta segments for CDR3. TCRdb re-analysed the immunoSEQ multiplex PCR reads in MiXCR, keeping a single row per CDR3 protein. The table includes about 300,000 distinct CDR3 sequences, about 91% detected once. The data are from a study of CD8 T cells in Susac syndrome. Germline assignment: CDR1 SQVTM and CDR2 ANQGSEA. This CDR3 comprises 13 residues. V gave up 4 bases and J gave up 4 bases, with 11 bases separating them.

The specimen sequenced was CD8+ T cells from PBMCs. This chain links TRBV29-1 with TRBJ2-1; the D gene is possibly TRBD2 (6 bases). This clonotype was obtained from a human donor with multiple sclerosis. CDR3 DNA sequence: TGCAGCGTTGCCCCTAGCGTGTACAATGAGCAGTTCTTC. The encoded protein is CSVAPSVYNEQFF.